The entry below gives a single T cell receptor (beta chain) sequence along with its context. Its specificity is not known. The source of the sample is a study of cytomegalovirus exposure and HLA in healthy donors. Study-level background: A subsequent analysis stated that the approximately 110 validation repertoires were run on the same platform as the approximately 700 first-cohort repertoires. Study conclusions and caveats: Most TCR sequences showed up rarely, but some public TCRs showed up in many donors. Listed as cytomegalovirus-associated were around 160 TCR beta chains.

Profiled with immunoSEQ multiplex PCR; TCRdb holds only in-frame clones, not every one. The data show over 150,000 clones, roughly 96% seen once. The V segment lost 4 bases and the J segment 0 bases; nucleotides outside the gene matches: 5. The CDR3 is 15 amino acids. From germline, CDR1 is SEHNR and CDR2 FQNEAQ (reference sequence). The sequence was collected from a woman between 18 and 29 years old in good health and CMV-seronegative. The sample taken for sequencing was PBMCs. This sequence joins TRBV7-9 and TRBJ2-7; 8 bases match TRBD2. As DNA, the CDR3 is TGTGCCAGCAGCTCGACTAGCGAGCTCTCCTACGAGCAGTACTTC. This gives the protein CASSSTSELSYEQYF.